Below are 26 T cell receptor beta chains sequenced from a single sample in a study of tumor and adjacent non-tumor tissue in lung cancer. RNA was extracted from bulk tissue without any cell sorting. Three rounds of nested PCR, following a modified ARM-PCR protocol, produced the TCRbeta library. Via MiXCR, TCRdb re-called the multiplex PCR reads, giving one row per CDR3 protein. The table has about 76,000 distinct CDR3 sequences, less than 75% seen once; the top ten hold roughly an eighth. The material sequenced was lung tumor tissue. The receptors stem from a woman in her 70s with non-small cell lung cancer.

V gene TRBV29-1 combines with J gene TRBJ2-5, with D possibly called TRBD1 or TRBD2 (6 bases each). Germline V gene data show CDR1 as SQVTM and CDR2 as ANQGSEA. The CDR3 extends over 13 amino acids. The ends were cut back, 5 bases at V and 10 bases at J, with 20 bases in the middle. This CDR3 reads CSVPPGAGDIQYF. The CDR3 nucleotides are TGCAGCGTTCCTCCGGGGGCTGGGGATATCCAGTACTTC.

This clonotype was seen repeatedly, ten times or more. This chain uses TRBV10-3 with TRBJ2-3; 7 bases match TRBD1. V was clipped by 11 bases and J by 3 bases; unmatched bases: 11. The V gene's germline CDR1 is ENHRY and CDR2 SYGVKD. The length of the CDR3 is 14 residues. The CDR3 nucleotides read TGTGCCTCCCATAGGGACAGAACGACAGATACGCAGTATTTT. It yields the protein CASHRDRTTDTQYF.

This clonotype was counted ten times or more. V is TRBV29-1 and J is TRBJ1-3; D gene uncertain. Germline lookup yields CDR1 SQVTM and CDR2 ANQGSEA. Trimming pared 5 bases from V and 2 bases from J, leaving 10 bases between. The CDR3 length is 13 residues. This CDR3 is CSVRRTAGNTIYF. DNA of the CDR3: TGCAGCGTTAGGCGAACAGCTGGAAACACCATATATTTT.

Regarding this clonotype: It is likely a read error, because the conserved phenylalanine at the end of the CDR3 is missing. V usage is TRBV6-5 and J usage is TRBJ2-7, with TRBD2 as a possible D gene (5 bases). Germline CDR1 MNHEY, CDR2 SVGAGI. Trimming left V 5 bases short and J 3 bases short, with 11 bases between. This CDR3 is 13 amino acids long. CDR3 loop: CASSTTRGYEQYS. The CDR3 nucleotides read TGTGCCAGCAGTACCACTAGAGGCTACGAGCAGTACTCC.

For this clonotype: At one end the junction does not follow the germline gene, possibly because of a read error. V is TRBV5-1 and J is TRBJ2-7, with 8 bases matching TRBD2. CDR3 length equals 15 residues. The germline V gene has CDR1 SGHRS and CDR2 YFSETQ. CDR3 residues: CAISFRTSCTYEQYF. CDR3 coding DNA: TGTGCCATCAGCTTCCGGACTAGCTGTACCTACGAGCAGTACTTC.

This clonotype was detected a few times. The chain has TRBV5-1 and TRBJ2-1; D possibly corresponds to TRBD2 (7 bases). V lost 3 bases and J lost 8, with 21 bases in between. Germline values: CDR1 SGHRS, CDR2 YFSETQ. The CDR3 has 16 residues. CDR3 loop: CASSSSYREGGDEQFF. CDR3 DNA: TGCGCCAGCAGCTCCTCTTACAGGGAGGGCGGCGATGAGCAGTTCTTC.

With respect to this clonotype: This could be a read error, since a much larger clone is one nucleotide away. This chain connects TRBV20-1 to TRBJ2-1; TRBD2 matches at 11 bases. The V and J ends lost 4 bases and 6 bases, in that order; junction bases with no gene match: 5. The germline V gene has CDR1 DFQATT and CDR2 SNEGSKA (reference sequence). The CDR3 consists of 14 residues. The CDR3 loop is CSAITSGRSNEQFF. The CDR3, as DNA: TGCAGTGCTATAACTAGCGGGAGAAGCAATGAGCAGTTCTTC.

Comments on this clonotype: Its ends do not fully match the called genes, so a read error is possible. The chain is built from TRBV5-4 and TRBJ2-3; a weak D match, TRBD1 (6 bases). The CDR3 totals 18 residues. From germline, CDR1 is SGHNT and CDR2 YYREEE (reference sequence). The CDR3 region has the DNA TGTGCCAACAGCTCGAGACTCCGGACAGTAGGTTGGACAGATACGCAATATTTT. It codes for CANSSRLRTVGWTDTQYF.

Remarks on this clonotype: One end of the junction does not line up with germline, which may come from a read error. This sequence joins TRBV28 and TRBJ2-7; tentatively, D is TRBD1 (5 bases). The CDR3 has 12 residues. The V gene's germline CDR1 is MDHEN and CDR2 SYDVKM. CDR3 amino acids: CVSNGGQNDQYF. CDR3 DNA sequence: TGTGTCAGCAATGGCGGACAAAACGATCAGTACTTC.

Comments on this clonotype: An end of the junction does not agree with germline; a read error may underlie this. The chain couples TRBV20-1 to TRBJ1-1; D remains ambiguous. Germline CDR1 DFQATT, CDR2 SNEGSKA (reference sequence). CDR3 length equals 15 residues. The CDR3: CSAARTGRRNIEAFF. The CDR3 DNA reads as TGCAGCGCTGCAAGAACCGGACGGAGGAACATTGAAGCTTTCTTT.

Turning to this clonotype: Germline is not matched at one junction end, which may reflect a read error. This sequence joins TRBV5-1 and TRBJ2-1; the D is unclear. Germline CDR1 reads SGHRS; CDR2 reads YFSETQ. This CDR3 has 18 residues. The CDR3 loop is CANSSTPLGQTSYNEQFF. The CDR3 DNA reads as TGCGCCAACAGCTCGACGCCTCTAGGGCAAACCTCGTACAATGAGCAGTTCTTC. Using reference TRBV5-1 and TRBJ2-1 for the parts outside the CDR3, the full variable domain is KAGVTQTPRYLIKTRGQQVTLSCSPISGHRSVSWYQQTPGQGLQFLFEYFSETQRNKGNFPGRFSGRQFSNSRSEMNVSTLELGDSALYLCANSSTPLGQTSYNEQFFGPGTRLTVL.

As to this clonotype: The junction shows a germline mismatch at one end, possibly a read error. The chain couples TRBV7-3 to TRBJ2-1; 8 bases line up with TRBD1. The CDR3 spans 17 residues. Germline V gives CDR1 SGHTA, CDR2 FQGTGA. The CDR3 DNA follows: TGTGCCTGCAGCTCATCACTGGACAGGGTTGACTACAATGAGCAGTTCTTC. As protein: CACSSSLDRVDYNEQFF. The full variable domain, completed using reference TRBV7-3 and TRBJ2-1, is GAGVSQTPSNKVTEKGKYVELRCDPISGHTALYWYRQSLGQGPEFLIYFQGTGAADDSGLPNDRFFAVRPEGSVSTLKIQRTERGDSAVYLCACSSSLDRVDYNEQFFGPGTRLTVL.

Notes on this clonotype: Just one base apart from a much larger clone, this may be a read error. V is TRBV5-1 and J is TRBJ1-4; D is unclear. CDR1 and CDR2 (germline): SGHRS, YFSETQ. The CDR3 runs 15 residues. V shed 8 bases and J shed 2 bases, with 16 bases lying between them. The CDR3 spells CASSPDKTTNEKLFF. CDR3 sequence (DNA): TGCGCCAGTTCACCCGATAAGACGACTAATGAAAAACTGTTTTTT.

Concerning this clonotype itself: The final CDR3 position lacks the conserved phenylalanine or tryptophan, pointing to a likely read error. The chain couples TRBV4-1 to TRBJ2-2; 9 bases map to TRBD1. CDR1 and CDR2 from the germline V gene are MGHRA and YSYEKL. The CDR3 is 17 residues long. The CDR3 coding sequence is TGCGCCAACAGCCTGCAACCGGGACAGGGTGACACTGGGGAGCTGTTTTCT. Translating gives CANSLQPGQGDTGELFS.

Note on this clonotype: An end of the junction differs from the germline gene, which may be a read error. The V call is TRBV6-1, the J call TRBJ1-6, with D unclear. The CDR3 is 13 amino acids. Germline assignment: CDR1 MNHNS and CDR2 SASEGT. The chain's CDR3 is CASSEAPNSSLHF. The CDR3 DNA is TGTGCCAGTAGTGAAGCCCCGAATTCATCCCTCCACTTT.

By share, this clonotype counts as medium-sized (0.01 to 0.1%). V is TRBV10-3 and J is TRBJ1-6; D not resolved. Trimming took 2 bases from V and 0 from J, leaving 8 bases between them. There are 16 residues in the CDR3. CDR1 is ENHRY, CDR2 SYGVKD, per germline. The CDR3 loop reads CAISERKSSYNSPLHF. The CDR3 DNA is TGTGCCATCAGTGAGAGGAAGAGCTCCTATAATTCACCCCTCCACTTT.

This clonotype has more than one count but fewer than ten. The V call is TRBV19, the J call TRBJ2-7; D is uncertain. The CDR3 length is 13 residues. CDR1 and CDR2 (germline): LNHDA, SQIVND (reference sequence). Trimming removed 3 bases from V and 3 bases from J, with 9 bases in between. The chain's CDR3 is CASSMFMGYEQYF. In DNA, the CDR3 is TGTGCCAGTAGTATGTTTATGGGCTACGAGCAGTACTTC.

A note on this clonotype: The missing conserved phenylalanine or tryptophan at the end of this CDR3 makes a read error likely. The chain recombines TRBV4-2 with TRBJ2-7; no clear D. V lost 1 base and J 1 base, leaving 32 bases between the germline ends. CDR3 size: 22 residues. Germline assignment: CDR1 LGHNA and CDR2 YNFKEQ. The CDR3 is CASSQVFIRLLVGLPRSYEQYS. DNA of the CDR3: TGTGCCAGCAGCCAAGTTTTCATCAGATTATTAGTGGGATTACCGAGATCCTACGAGCAGTACTCC.

Concerning this clonotype: This likely comes from a read error, as the CDR3 has no conserved phenylalanine or tryptophan at its end. The genes are TRBV29-1 and TRBJ2-3; 9 nucleotides agree with TRBD2. Germline V CDR1 and CDR2: SQVTM, ANQGSEA. There are 13 residues in the CDR3. V gave up 6 bases and J gave up 3 bases; unmatched junction bases: 4. Here the CDR3 reads CSVQTSGTDTQYS. The CDR3 region has the DNA TGCAGCGTCCAGACTAGCGGTACAGATACGCAGTATTCT.

The V gene is TRBV7-9, the J gene TRBJ2-2; D remains ambiguous. Germline V gene data show CDR1 as SEHNR and CDR2 as FQNEAQ (reference sequence). The CDR3 is 12 amino acids. The V end lost 4 bases, the J end lost 8 bases, and 8 bases lay between the germline ends. The CDR3 protein is CASSSIVGELFF. CDR3 nucleotides: TGTGCCAGCAGCTCCATAGTTGGGGAGCTGTTTTTT.

For this clonotype: It is likely a read error, because the conserved phenylalanine at the end of the CDR3 is missing. The CDR3 is CASNSRPPRGTEAFL. The CDR3, as DNA: TGTGCCAGCAACTCACGGCCCCCGCGGGGGACTGAAGCTTTCCTT. V is TRBV6-5 and J is TRBJ1-1; D is possibly TRBD1 (5 bases). From germline, CDR1 is MNHEY and CDR2 SVGAGI. The CDR3 extends over 15 amino acids. Trimming pared 7 bases from V and 5 bases from J, leaving 20 bases between.

Concerning this clonotype: A much larger clone is a single base away; this may be a read error. This chain joins TRBV7-2 and TRBJ1-2; D is unresolved. Germline assignment: CDR1 SGHTA and CDR2 FQGNSA. CDR3 length: 14 residues. The CDR3: CASSPGSSPRGYIF. DNA for the CDR3: TGTGCCAGCAGCCCCGGTTCCTCTCCTCGAGGCTACATCTTC.

A word on this clonotype: At one end, the junction sequence differs from germline, possibly due to a read error. This chain uses TRBV7-9 with TRBJ2-3; a weak D match, TRBD1 (6 bases). The CDR3 has 16 amino acids. Germline V CDR1 and CDR2: SEHNR, FQNEAQ (reference sequence). The CDR3 sequence: CACSHWTDPSTDTQYF. For the CDR3, the DNA is TGTGCCTGCAGCCACTGGACAGACCCTAGCACAGATACGCAGTATTTT.

This clonotype was found many times. The rearrangement uses TRBV6-2 or TRBV6-3 and TRBJ1-3; D is possibly TRBD1 (5 bases). Germline values: CDR1 MNHEY, CDR2 SVGEGT. Trimming left V 7 bases short and J 1 base short, with 17 bases between. The CDR3 is 16 amino acids. The CDR3 reads CASNDPGPVSGNTIYF. CDR3 nucleotides: TGTGCCAGCAACGATCCGGGGCCAGTTTCTGGAAACACCATATATTTT.

Concerning this clonotype: With a much larger clone just one base away, this may be a read error. The chain joins TRBV7-9 to TRBJ2-7; 7 bases match TRBD1. Per the germline V gene, CDR1 is SEHNR and CDR2 is FQNEAQ (reference sequence). V was pared by 4 bases and J by 9 bases, with 15 bases of the junction left unmatched. The CDR3 has 15 amino acids. CDR3: CASSSRQGLNDGQYF. In DNA, the CDR3 is TGTGCCAGCAGCTCACGACAGGGATTAAACGACGGGCAGTACTTC.

This chain joins TRBV20-1 and TRBJ2-1, with TRBD2 matching 7 bases. CDR3 length: 16 residues. The germline V gene has CDR1 DFQATT and CDR2 SNEGSKA (reference sequence). V was clipped by 6 bases and J by 0 bases; unmatched bases: 11. As DNA, the CDR3 is TGCAGTGCAACCCATCCAGCGGGAATCTCCTACAATGAGCAGTTCTTC. Translated: CSATHPAGISYNEQFF.